Listed here are 5 T cell receptor beta chains from one sample, sequenced in a study of blood T cells in healthy people across ages. Together with a sample-barcoded 5' primer, a J-beta primer mix was included in a second PCR lasting about 7 to 12 cycles. TCRdb independently ran MiXCR on the 5' RACE reads; one entry per CDR3 protein. The sample includes roughly 1,300,000 distinct CDR3 sequences, almost 60% of them seen just once. Sequenced sample: blood. The source of these receptors is a man aged 18 to 29 in good health.

The chain carries TRBV2 and TRBJ2-7; D is perhaps TRBD2 (5 bases). V dropped 7 bases and J dropped 0 bases, with 13 bases sitting between them. The CDR3 length is 14 residues. Germline V gene lookup returns CDR1 SNHLY and CDR2 FYNNEI. The CDR3, as DNA: TGTGCCAGCACCAGACTATTTTCCTCCTACGAGCAGTACTTC. It encodes CASTRLFSSYEQYF.

The rearrangement links TRBV29-1 to TRBJ2-7, with D possibly being TRBD2 (5 bases). Trimming took 3 bases from V and 3 from J, leaving 12 bases between them. The CDR3 is 13 residues long. The germline gives CDR1 SQVTM, CDR2 ANQGSEA. The CDR3 loop is CSVDYAGNYEQYF. CDR3 in DNA: TGCAGCGTTGATTATGCGGGCAACTACGAGCAGTACTTC.

With respect to this clonotype: A read error may produce the germline difference seen at one junction end. The chain employs TRBV7-7 and TRBJ2-1; D is possibly TRBD1 (6 bases). Looked up from germline, CDR1 is SSHAT and CDR2 is FNYEAQ (reference sequence). The CDR3 is made up of 13 amino acids. CDR3 in amino acids: CASSTGLGNEQFF. In DNA form, the CDR3 reads TGTGCTAGCAGCACAGGGTTGGGCAATGAGCAGTTCTTC. The entire variable domain, with the rest obtained from reference TRBV7-7 and TRBJ2-1, is as follows: GAGVSQSPRYKVTKRGQDVTLRCDPISSHATLYWYQQALGQGPEFLTYFNYEAQPDKSGLPSDRFSAERPEGSISTLTIQRTEQRDSAMYRCASSTGLGNEQFFGPGTRLTVL.

About this clonotype itself: The junction and the germline gene differ at one end; a read error may be behind it. The chain uses TRBV5-1 and TRBJ2-5, with 9 bases matching TRBD1. The CDR3 sequence is 14 residues long. Germline V lookup: CDR1 SGHRS, CDR2 YFSETQ. CDR3: CASSSGTGRETLYF. The DNA for the CDR3 is TGCGCCAGCAGCTCGGGGACAGGGCGAGAGACCCTGTACTTC.

This clonotype has a single count. J is TRBJ2-3 and V is TRBV27, with 9 bases lining up with TRBD1. The V and J ends lost 0 bases and 2 bases, in that order; junction bases with no gene match: 12. The germline V gene encodes CDR1 MNHEY and CDR2 SMNVEV (reference sequence). The CDR3 consists of 19 residues. Here the CDR3 DNA reads TGTGCCAGCAGTTTATCTGGGGGCCTGACAGGGGGAACCACAGATACGCAGTATTTT. Protein sequence: CASSLSGGLTGGTTDTQYF.